This T cell receptor beta chain comes out of a study of T cell clonotyping in hematopoietic cell transplantation. Study findings and constraints: Recipient TCR diversity dropped after transplant; expanded clonotypes rose from day 30 to 180. At the given depth, recipient repertoires were over 95% de novo clonotypes. CD4 and CD8 repertoire contributions could not be separated without sorting.

Clones were sequenced by immunoSEQ multiplex PCR, and TCRdb holds only the in-frame ones, with some missing. The table records about 9,400 clones, about 80% of them present only once. CDR3 length: 13 amino acids. CDR1 SGHRS and CDR2 YFSETQ come from the germline V gene. V lost 1 base, J lost 6 bases, and 9 bases lay in between. On this clone itself: Its target is not known.

The chain is built from TRBV5-1 and TRBJ2-3; D unclear. The specimen comprised PBMCs, sampled 180 days after allogeneic stem cell transplant. The source is a male patient aged 35-50 years who had an allogeneic stem cell transplant from a related donor, so the T cells may come from the graft donor. Some clones in this sample may be carry-over from other donors' samples. CDR3 sequence reads: CASSLSRADTQYF. Here the CDR3 DNA reads TGCGCCAGCAGCTTGTCTAGGGCCGATACGCAGTATTTT.